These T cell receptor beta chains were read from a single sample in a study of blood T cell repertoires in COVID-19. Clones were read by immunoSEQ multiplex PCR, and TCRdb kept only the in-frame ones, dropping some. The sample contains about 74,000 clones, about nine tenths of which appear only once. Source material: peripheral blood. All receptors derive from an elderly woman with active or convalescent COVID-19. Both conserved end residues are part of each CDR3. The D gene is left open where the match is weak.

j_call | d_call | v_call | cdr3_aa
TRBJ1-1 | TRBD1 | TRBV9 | CASSAQNGDSEAFF
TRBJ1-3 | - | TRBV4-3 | CASSPLTAGSGNTIYF
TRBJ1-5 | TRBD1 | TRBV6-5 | CASSLMPGQDQPQHF
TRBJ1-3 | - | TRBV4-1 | CASSQGRQGNTIYF
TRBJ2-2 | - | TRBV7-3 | CASSPSTGELFF
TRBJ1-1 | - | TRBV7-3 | CASSLGGRHTEAFF
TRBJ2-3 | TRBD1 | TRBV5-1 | CASSLGDRGYTDTQYF
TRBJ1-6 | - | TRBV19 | CASSIVGSGVLNF
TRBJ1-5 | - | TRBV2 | CASRRLNQPQHF
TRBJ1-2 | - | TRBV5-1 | CASSETANYGYTF
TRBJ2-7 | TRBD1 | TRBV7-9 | CASSSTTGGHYEQYF
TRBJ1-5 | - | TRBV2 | CASAREYSNQPQHF
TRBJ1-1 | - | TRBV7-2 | CASSLFPIPNTEAFF
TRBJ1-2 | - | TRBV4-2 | CASSQRIGDYGYTF
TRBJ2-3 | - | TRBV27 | CASSLFSGRGDTQYF
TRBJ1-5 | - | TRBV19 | CASSPLGPNQPQHF
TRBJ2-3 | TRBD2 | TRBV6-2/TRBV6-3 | CASSYGLAGGMADTQYF
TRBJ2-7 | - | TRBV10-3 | CAISEWGPPSDEQYF